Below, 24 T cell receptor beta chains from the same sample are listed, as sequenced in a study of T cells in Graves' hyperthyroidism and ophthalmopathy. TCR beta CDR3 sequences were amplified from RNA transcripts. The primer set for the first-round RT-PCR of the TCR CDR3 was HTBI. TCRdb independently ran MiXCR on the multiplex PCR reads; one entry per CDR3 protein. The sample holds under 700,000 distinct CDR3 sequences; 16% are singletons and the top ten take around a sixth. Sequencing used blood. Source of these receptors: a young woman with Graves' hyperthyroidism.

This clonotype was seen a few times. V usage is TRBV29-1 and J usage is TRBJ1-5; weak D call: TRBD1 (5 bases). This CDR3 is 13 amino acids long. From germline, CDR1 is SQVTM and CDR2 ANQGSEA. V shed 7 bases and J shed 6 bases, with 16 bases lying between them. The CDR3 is CSASGGFGQPQHF. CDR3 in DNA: TGCAGCGCCTCCGGGGGTTTCGGTCAGCCCCAGCATTTT.

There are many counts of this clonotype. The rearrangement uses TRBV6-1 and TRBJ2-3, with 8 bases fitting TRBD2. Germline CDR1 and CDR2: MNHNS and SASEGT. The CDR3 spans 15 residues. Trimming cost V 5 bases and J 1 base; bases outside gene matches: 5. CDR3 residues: CASSSLGGGTDTQYF. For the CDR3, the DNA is TGTGCCAGCAGTTCTCTCGGGGGGGGCACAGATACGCAGTATTTT.

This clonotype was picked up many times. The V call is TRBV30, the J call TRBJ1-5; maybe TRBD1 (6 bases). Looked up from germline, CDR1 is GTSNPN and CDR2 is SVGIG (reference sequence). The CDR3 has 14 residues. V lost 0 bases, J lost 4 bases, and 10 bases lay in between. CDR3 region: CAWSVGTKNQPQHF. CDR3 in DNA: TGTGCCTGGAGTGTAGGGACAAAAAATCAGCCCCAGCATTTT.

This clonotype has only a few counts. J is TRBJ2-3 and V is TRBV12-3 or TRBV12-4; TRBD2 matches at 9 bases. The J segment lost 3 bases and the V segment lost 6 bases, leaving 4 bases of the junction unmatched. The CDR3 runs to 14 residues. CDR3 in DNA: TGTGCCAGCAGGGCGGGGGGGCTGACAGATACGCAGTATTTT. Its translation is CASRAGGLTDTQYF.

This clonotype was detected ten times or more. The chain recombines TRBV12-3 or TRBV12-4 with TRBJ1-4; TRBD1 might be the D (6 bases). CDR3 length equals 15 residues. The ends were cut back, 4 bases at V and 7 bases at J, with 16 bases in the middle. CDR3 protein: CASSSGASLGEKLFF. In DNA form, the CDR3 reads TGTGCCAGCAGTTCGGGGGCCTCACTCGGTGAAAAACTGTTTTTT.

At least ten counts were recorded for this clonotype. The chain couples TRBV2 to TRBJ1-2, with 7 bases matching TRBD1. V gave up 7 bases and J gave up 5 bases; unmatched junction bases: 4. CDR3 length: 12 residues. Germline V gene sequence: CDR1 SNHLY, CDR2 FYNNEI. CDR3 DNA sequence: TGTGCCAGCACGGCAGGGGGATATGGCTACACCTTC. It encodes CASTAGGYGYTF.

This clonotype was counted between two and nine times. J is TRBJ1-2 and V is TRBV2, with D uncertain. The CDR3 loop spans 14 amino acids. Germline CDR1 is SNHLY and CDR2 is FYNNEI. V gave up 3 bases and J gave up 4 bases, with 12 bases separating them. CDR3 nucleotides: TGTGCCAGCAGTGAGGTGAACAGACTCTATGGCTACACCTTC. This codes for CASSEVNRLYGYTF.

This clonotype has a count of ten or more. DNA for the CDR3: TGTGCCAGCAGCTTCAGGGACTATCCTAGCACAGATACGCAGTATTTT. Amino acid sequence: CASSFRDYPSTDTQYF. The chain couples TRBV7-6 to TRBJ2-3; 7 bases align to TRBD2. Germline V gene data show CDR1 as SGHVS and CDR2 as FNYEAQ. The CDR3 is 16 amino acids. After removal of 3 bases from V and 0 bases from J, the junction contained 6 bases not matched to a gene.

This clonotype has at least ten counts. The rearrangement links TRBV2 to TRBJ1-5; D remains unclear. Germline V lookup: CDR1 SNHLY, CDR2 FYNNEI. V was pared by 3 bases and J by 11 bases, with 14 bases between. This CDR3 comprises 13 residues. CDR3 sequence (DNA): TGTGCCAGCAGTGATCGCACCACCTCGACCCAGCATTTT. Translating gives CASSDRTTSTQHF. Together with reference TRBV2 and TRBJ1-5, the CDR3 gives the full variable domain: EPEVTQTPSHQVTQMGQEVILRCVPISNHLYFYWYRQILGQKVEFLVSFYNNEISEKSEIFDDQFSVERPDGSNFTLKIRSTKLEDSAMYFCASSDRTTSTQHFGDGTRLSIL.

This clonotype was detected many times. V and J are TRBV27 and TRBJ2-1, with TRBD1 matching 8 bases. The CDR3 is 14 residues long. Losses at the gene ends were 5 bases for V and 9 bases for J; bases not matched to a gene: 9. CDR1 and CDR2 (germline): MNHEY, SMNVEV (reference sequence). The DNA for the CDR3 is TGTGCCAGCAGTAGAGGACAGGGTCGGGGTGAGCAGTTCTTC. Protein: CASSRGQGRGEQFF.

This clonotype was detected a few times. CDR3 nucleotide sequence: TGCGCCAGCAGCTTGGGGACATTAGCTAACTATGGCTACACCTTC. As protein: CASSLGTLANYGYTF. This sequence joins TRBV5-1 and TRBJ1-2; D might be TRBD1 (5 bases). From germline, CDR1 is SGHRS and CDR2 YFSETQ. This CDR3 contains 15 residues. Between the trimmed V and J ends, which lost 0 bases and 0 bases, there was a span of 9 bases. Full variable domain (rest looked up from reference TRBV5-1 and TRBJ1-2): KAGVTQTPRYLIKTRGQQVTLSCSPISGHRSVSWYQQTPGQGLQFLFEYFSETQRNKGNFPGRFSGRQFSNSRSEMNVSTLELGDSALYLCASSLGTLANYGYTFGSGTRLTVV.

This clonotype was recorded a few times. The CDR3 nucleotides read TGTGCCAGCAGCTCGAGCGCCAGCTCCTACGAGCAGTACTTC. Translation gives CASSSSASSYEQYF. The rearrangement links TRBV7-2 to TRBJ2-7, with D unresolved. This CDR3 spans 14 amino acids. Germline-derived CDR1 and CDR2 are SGHTA and FQGNSA. Deletions cut 4 bases from V and 0 bases from J, with 10 bases between.

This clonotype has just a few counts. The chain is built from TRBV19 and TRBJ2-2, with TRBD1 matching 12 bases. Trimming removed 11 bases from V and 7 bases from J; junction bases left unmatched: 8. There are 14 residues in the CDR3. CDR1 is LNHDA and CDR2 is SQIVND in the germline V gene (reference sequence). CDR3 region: CASKGQGAIGELFF. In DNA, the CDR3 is TGTGCCTCGAAGGGACAGGGGGCAATCGGGGAGCTGTTTTTT.

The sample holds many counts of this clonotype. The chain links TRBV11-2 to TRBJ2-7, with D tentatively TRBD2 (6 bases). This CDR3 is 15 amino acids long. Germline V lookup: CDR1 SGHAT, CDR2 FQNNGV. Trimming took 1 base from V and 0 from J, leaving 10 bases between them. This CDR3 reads CASSLGQAGSYEQYF. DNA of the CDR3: TGTGCCAGCAGCTTAGGCCAAGCGGGCTCCTACGAGCAGTACTTC. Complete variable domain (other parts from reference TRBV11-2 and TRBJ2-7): EAGVAQSPRYKIIEKRQSVAFWCNPISGHATLYWYQQILGQGPKLLIQFQNNGVVDDSQLPKDRFSAERLKGVDSTLKIQPAKLEDSAVYLCASSLGQAGSYEQYFGPGTRLTVT.

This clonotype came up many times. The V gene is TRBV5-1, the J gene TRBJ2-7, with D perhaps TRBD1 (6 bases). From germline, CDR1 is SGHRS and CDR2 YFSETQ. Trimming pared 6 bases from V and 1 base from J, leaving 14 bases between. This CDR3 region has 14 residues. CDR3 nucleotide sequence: TGCGCCAGCACTCCACGAACAGGGTCCTACGAGCAGTACTTC. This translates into CASTPRTGSYEQYF.

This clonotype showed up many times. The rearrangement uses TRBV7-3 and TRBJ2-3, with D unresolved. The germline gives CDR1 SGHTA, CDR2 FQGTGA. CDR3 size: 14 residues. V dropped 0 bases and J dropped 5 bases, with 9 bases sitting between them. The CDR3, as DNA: TGTGCCAGCAGCTTAACCGACGGTGGAGATACGCAGTATTTT. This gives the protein CASSLTDGGDTQYF.

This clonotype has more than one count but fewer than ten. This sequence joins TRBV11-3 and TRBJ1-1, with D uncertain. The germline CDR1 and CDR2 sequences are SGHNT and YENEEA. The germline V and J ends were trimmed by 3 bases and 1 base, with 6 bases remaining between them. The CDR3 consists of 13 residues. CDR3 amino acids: CASSFAPNTEAFF. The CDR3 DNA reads TGTGCCAGCAGCTTTGCCCCGAACACTGAAGCTTTCTTT.

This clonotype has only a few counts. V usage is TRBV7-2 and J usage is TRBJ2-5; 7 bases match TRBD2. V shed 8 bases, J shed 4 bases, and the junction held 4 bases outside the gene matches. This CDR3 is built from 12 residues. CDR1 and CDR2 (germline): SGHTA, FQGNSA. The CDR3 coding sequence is TGTGCCAGCGGGAAGCGGGGAGAGACCCAGTACTTC. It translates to CASGKRGETQYF.

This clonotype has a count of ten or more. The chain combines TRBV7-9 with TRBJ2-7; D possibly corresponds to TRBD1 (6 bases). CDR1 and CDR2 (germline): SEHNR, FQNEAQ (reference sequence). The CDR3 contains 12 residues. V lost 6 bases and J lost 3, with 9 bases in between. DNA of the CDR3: TGTGCCAGCAGAAAGACAGGCTACGAGCAGTACTTC. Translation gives CASRKTGYEQYF.

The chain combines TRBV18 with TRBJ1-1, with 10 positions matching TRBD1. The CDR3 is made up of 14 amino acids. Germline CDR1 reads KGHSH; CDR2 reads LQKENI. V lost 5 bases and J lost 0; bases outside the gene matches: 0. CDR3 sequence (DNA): TGTGCCAGCTCAGGACAGGGGGTGAACACTGAAGCTTTCTTT. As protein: CASSGQGVNTEAFF.

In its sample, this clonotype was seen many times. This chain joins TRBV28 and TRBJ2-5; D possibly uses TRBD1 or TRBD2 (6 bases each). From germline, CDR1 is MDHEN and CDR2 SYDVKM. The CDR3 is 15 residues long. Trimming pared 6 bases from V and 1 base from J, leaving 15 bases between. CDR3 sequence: CASRGMGGLQETQYF. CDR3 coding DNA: TGTGCCAGCAGGGGGATGGGGGGCCTCCAAGAGACCCAGTACTTC.

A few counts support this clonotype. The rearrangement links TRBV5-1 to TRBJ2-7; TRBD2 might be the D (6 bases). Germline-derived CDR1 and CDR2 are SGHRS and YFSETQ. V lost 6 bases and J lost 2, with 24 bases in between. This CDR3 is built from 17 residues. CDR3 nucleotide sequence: TGCGCCAGCAACATTGGCCTCACTAGCAGCACTCCCTACGAGCAGTACTTC. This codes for CASNIGLTSSTPYEQYF.

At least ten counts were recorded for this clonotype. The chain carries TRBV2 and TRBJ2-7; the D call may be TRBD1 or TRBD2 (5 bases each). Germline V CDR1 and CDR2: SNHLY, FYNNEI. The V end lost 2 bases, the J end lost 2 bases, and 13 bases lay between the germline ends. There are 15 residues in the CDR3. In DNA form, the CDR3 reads TGTGCCAGCAGTGAAAGGGGACGGAAGACCTACGAGCAGTACTTC. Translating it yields CASSERGRKTYEQYF.

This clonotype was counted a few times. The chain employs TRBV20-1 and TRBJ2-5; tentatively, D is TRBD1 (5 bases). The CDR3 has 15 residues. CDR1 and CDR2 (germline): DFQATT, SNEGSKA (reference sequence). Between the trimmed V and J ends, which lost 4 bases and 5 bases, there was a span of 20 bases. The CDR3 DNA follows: TGCAGTGCTAAAATTTTGACAGAAAGTAGGGAGACCCAGTACTTC. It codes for CSAKILTESRETQYF.